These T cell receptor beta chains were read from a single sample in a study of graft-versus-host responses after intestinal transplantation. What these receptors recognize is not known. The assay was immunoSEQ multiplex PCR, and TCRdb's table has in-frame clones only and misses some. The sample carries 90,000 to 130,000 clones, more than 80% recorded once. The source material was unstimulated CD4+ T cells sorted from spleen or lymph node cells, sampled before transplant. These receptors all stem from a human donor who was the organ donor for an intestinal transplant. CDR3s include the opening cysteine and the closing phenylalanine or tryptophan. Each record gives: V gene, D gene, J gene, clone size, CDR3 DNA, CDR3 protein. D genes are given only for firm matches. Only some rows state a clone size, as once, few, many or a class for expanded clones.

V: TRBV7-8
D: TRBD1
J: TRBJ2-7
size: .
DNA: TGTGCCAGCAGCCAGGGGGCATCCTACGAGCAGTACTTC
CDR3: CASSQGASYEQYF

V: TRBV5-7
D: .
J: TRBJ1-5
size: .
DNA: TGTGCCAGCAGCGCTTGGGGCCGGGGGAATCAGCCCCAGCATTTT
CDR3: CASSAWGRGNQPQHF

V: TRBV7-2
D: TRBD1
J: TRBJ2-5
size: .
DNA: TGTGCCAGCAGCCCCCGGACAGGGCTTGTGGAGACCCAGTACTTC
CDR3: CASSPRTGLVETQYF

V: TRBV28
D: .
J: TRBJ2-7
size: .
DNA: TGTGCCAGCAGTTTAGTTGGATCCCCTAGAGCCTACGAGCAGTACTTC
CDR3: CASSLVGSPRAYEQYF

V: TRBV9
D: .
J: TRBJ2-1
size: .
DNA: TGTGCCAGCAGCGTACTACAGGGATCGAATGAGCAGTTCTTC
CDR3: CASSVLQGSNEQFF

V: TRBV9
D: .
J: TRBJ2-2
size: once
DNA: TGTGCCAGCAGCGCCGGACAGCGCGGGACCGGGGAGCTGTTTTTT
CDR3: CASSAGQRGTGELFF

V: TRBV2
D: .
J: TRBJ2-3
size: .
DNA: TGTGCCAGCACCGGACTGGCGACAGATACGCAGTATTTT
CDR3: CASTGLATDTQYF

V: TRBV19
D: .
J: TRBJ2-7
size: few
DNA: TGTGCCAGTAGTTACGGACAGTCGGATTACGAGCAGTACTTC
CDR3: CASSYGQSDYEQYF

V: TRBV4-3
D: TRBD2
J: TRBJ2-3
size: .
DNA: TGCGCCAGCAGCCAAGGGGTAGCGGGCTTCACAGATACGCAGTATTTT
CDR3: CASSQGVAGFTDTQYF

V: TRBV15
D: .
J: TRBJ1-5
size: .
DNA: TGTGCCACCAGCAGAGATTTCGGTAGCAATCAGCCCCAGCATTTT
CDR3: CATSRDFGSNQPQHF

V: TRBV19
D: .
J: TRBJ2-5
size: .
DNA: TGTGCCAGTAGCCAGCCGGGGGCAAAGACCCAGTACTTC
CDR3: CASSQPGAKTQYF

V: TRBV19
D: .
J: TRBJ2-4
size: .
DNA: TGTGCCAGTAGTATGGAAAACATTCAGTACTTC
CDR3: CASSMENIQYF

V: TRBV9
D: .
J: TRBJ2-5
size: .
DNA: TGTGCCAGCAGCGTAGGGCTAGCGCCAGCCGCCCAGTACTTC
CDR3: CASSVGLAPAAQYF

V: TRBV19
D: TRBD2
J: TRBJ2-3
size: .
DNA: TGTGCCAGTAGTATAAGACTAGCGGGAGTAGTAGATACGCAGTATTTT
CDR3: CASSIRLAGVVDTQYF

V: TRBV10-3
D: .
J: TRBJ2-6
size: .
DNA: TGTGCCATCAAAGCTGGGGGCTCTGGGGCCAACGTCCTGACTTTC
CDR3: CAIKAGGSGANVLTF

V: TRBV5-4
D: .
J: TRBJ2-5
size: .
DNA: TGTGCCAGCACCCAGGGGGGGGAAGAGACCCAGTACTTC
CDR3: CASTQGGEETQYF

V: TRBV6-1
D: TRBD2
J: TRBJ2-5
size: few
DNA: TGTGCCAGCAGTGAAGGGGCTAGCGGGAGAGAGACCCAGTACTTC
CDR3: CASSEGASGRETQYF

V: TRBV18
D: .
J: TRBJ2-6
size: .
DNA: TGTGCCAGCTCACCTTCTGGGGCCAACGTCCTGACTTTC
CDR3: CASSPSGANVLTF

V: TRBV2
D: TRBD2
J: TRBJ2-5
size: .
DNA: TGTGCCAGCAGTATGGGACTAGCGGGAGGTGGAGAGACCCAGTACTTC
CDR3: CASSMGLAGGGETQYF

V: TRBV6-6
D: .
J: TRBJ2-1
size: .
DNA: TGTGCCGTTGCGCGGGGCAGCTCCTACAATGAGCAGTTCTTC
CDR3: CAVARGSSYNEQFF

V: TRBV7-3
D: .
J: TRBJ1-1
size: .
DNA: TGTGCCAGCAGCTATACTAGAAACACTGAAGCTTTCTTT
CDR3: CASSYTRNTEAFF

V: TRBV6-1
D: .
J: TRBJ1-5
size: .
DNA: TGTGCCAGCAGTGACAGGCCCAATCAGCCCCAGCATTTT
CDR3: CASSDRPNQPQHF

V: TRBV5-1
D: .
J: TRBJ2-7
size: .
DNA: TGCGCCAGCAGCTCAAATGACCTACGGAGCTCCTACGAGCAGTACTTC
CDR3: CASSSNDLRSSYEQYF

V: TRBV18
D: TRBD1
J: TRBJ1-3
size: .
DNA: TGTGCCAGCTCACCATTCACAGGGGACAGCTCTGGAAACACCATATATTTT
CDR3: CASSPFTGDSSGNTIYF

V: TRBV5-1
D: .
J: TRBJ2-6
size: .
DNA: TGCGCCAGTTCTCAATCTGGGGCCAACGTCCTGACTTTC
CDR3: CASSQSGANVLTF

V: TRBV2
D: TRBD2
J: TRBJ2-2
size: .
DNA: TGTGCCAGCAGGCGACTAGCGCTGAACACCGGGGAGCTGTTTTTT
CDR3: CASRRLALNTGELFF

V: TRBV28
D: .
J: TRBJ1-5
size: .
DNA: TGTGCCAGCAGTTTAGGGCCTATCAATCAGCCCCAGCATTTT
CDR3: CASSLGPINQPQHF

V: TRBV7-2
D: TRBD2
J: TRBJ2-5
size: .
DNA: TGTGCCAGCAGCTCACGACTAGCGGGAGGGGAGACCCAGTACTTC
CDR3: CASSSRLAGGETQYF

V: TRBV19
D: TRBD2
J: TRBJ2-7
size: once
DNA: TGTGCCAGTAGTATACGGCGGGGGTCCTACGAGCAGTACTTC
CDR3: CASSIRRGSYEQYF

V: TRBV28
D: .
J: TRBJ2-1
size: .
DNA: TGTGCCAGCAGTTTATGCAACAACAATGAGCAGTTCTTC
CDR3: CASSLCNNNEQFF

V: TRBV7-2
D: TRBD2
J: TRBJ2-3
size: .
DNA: TGTGCCAGCAGCTTAGTGGGGACTAGCGGACCCACAGATACGCAGTATTTT
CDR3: CASSLVGTSGPTDTQYF

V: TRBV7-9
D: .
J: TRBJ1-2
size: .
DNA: TGTGCCAGCAGTCCGGGACCGGGCCTTGCCTATGGCTACACCTTC
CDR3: CASSPGPGLAYGYTF

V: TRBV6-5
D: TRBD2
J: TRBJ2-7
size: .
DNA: TGTGCCAGCAGTTCCCACCGGGACTACCCCTCCTACGAGCAGTACTTC
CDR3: CASSSHRDYPSYEQYF

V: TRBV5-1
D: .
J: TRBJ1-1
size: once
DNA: TGCGCCAGCAGCTTGGGCGGTATCACTGAAGCTTTCTTT
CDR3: CASSLGGITEAFF

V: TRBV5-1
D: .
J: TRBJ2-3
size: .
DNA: TGCGCCAGCAGCCGGGACCCAAGCACAGATACGCAGTATTTT
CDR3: CASSRDPSTDTQYF

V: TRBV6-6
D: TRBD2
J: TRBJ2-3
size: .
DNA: TGTGCCAGCAGTTACCGACTAGCGTACGTTTTGTATTTT
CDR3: CASSYRLAYVLYF

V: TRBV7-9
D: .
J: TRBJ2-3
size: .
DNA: TGTGCCAGCAGCACAGATACGCAGTATTTT
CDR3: CASSTDTQYF

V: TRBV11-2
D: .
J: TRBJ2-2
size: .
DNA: TGTGCCAGCAGCCCCATTTTTTGGGGATCGAACACCGGGGAGCTGTTTTTT
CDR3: CASSPIFWGSNTGELFF

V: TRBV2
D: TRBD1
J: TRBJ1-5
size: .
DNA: TGTGCCAGCAGCAAAGACAGGGCCTTTAGCAATCAGCCCCAGCATTTT
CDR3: CASSKDRAFSNQPQHF

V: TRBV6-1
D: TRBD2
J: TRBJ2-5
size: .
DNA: TGTGCCAGCAGTGATGGGCGGGTAGCGGGAGTGGAGACCCAGTACTTC
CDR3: CASSDGRVAGVETQYF

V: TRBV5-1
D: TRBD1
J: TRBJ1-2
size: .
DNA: TGCGCCAGCAGCTTGGGGACAGGGGGCAGCTATGGCTACACCTTC
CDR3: CASSLGTGGSYGYTF

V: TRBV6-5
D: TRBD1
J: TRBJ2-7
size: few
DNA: TGTGCCAGCAGTTACCAACGGGACAGGGGCCACGAGCAGTACTTC
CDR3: CASSYQRDRGHEQYF

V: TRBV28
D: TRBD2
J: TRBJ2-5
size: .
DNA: TGTGCCAGCAGCTCTGGACTAGCGGGAGTGGAGACCCAGTACTTC
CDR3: CASSSGLAGVETQYF

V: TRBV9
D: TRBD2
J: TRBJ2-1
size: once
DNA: TGTGCCAGCAGCGGGTGGACTAGCGGGGTGAATGAGCAGTTCTTC
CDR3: CASSGWTSGVNEQFF

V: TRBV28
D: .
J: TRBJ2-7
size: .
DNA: TGTGCCAGCAGGACAGGGAGGATAGCCTACGAGCAGTACTTC
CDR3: CASRTGRIAYEQYF

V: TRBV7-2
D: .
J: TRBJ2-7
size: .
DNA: TGTGCCAGCAGCCCGAGGACCGACCTGGAGCAGTACTTC
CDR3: CASSPRTDLEQYF

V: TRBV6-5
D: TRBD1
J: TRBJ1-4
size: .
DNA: TGTGCCAGCAGGGACAGGATACAGGAAAAACTGTTTTTT
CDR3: CASRDRIQEKLFF

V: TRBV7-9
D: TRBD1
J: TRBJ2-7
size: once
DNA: TGTGCCAGCAGCCGACAGGGGGGCTACGAGCAGTACTTC
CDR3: CASSRQGGYEQYF

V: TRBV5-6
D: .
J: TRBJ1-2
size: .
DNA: TGTGCCAGCAGCTTGGACCATATGGGGGTTGGCTACACCTTC
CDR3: CASSLDHMGVGYTF

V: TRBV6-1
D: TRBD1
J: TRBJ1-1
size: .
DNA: TGTGCCAGCATTCTTACAGGGGGCACTGAAGCTTTCTTT
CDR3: CASILTGGTEAFF